Below, 26 T cell receptor beta chains from the same sample are listed, as sequenced in a study of response to subunit inactivated influenza vaccine. Using its own MiXCR run on the RT-PCR reads, TCRdb lists one record per CDR3 protein. Of roughly 460,000 distinct CDR3 sequences listed, 9.5% to 13% are singletons. The specimen was PBMCs from blood, collected roughly 47 days after vaccination. The source of these receptors is a man aged 45-60 years who received an inactivated influenza vaccine.

A few counts support this clonotype. The chain carries TRBV2 and TRBJ2-3; 9 bases line up with TRBD1. J lost 1 base, V lost 8 bases, and 10 bases had no gene match. The CDR3 has 16 residues. In germline, CDR1 is SNHLY, CDR2 FYNNEI. CDR3 bases: TGTGCCAGCGCCGGGACAGGGAGAGTCGGCACAGATACGCAGTATTTT. Its translation is CASAGTGRVGTDTQYF.

This clonotype has only a few counts. This rearrangement joins TRBV9 to TRBJ2-3; 8 bases fit TRBD2. The germline V gene encodes CDR1 SGDLS and CDR2 YYNGEE. The CDR3 sequence is 15 residues long. Trimming cost V 4 bases and J 6 bases; bases outside gene matches: 10. CDR3 amino acids: CASSPGRGGGDTQYF. In DNA form, the CDR3 reads TGTGCCAGCAGCCCAGGTCGGGGCGGGGGGGATACGCAGTATTTT.

This chain links TRBV5-5 with TRBJ2-6; D possibly corresponds to TRBD1 (6 bases). CDR1 and CDR2 (germline): SGHKS, YYEKEE (reference sequence). This CDR3 has 15 amino acids. The V gene lost 5 bases and the J gene lost 1 base, with 10 bases spanning the gap. The CDR3, as DNA: TGTGCCAGCAGAATTACAGGGTCTGGGGCCAACGTCCTGACTTTC. It translates to CASRITGSGANVLTF.

This chain connects TRBV5-1 to TRBJ2-7, with 7 bases identical to TRBD2. Germline V gives CDR1 SGHRS, CDR2 YFSETQ. Trimming cost V 2 bases and J 5 bases; bases outside gene matches: 7. CDR3 length: 14 amino acids. The CDR3 spells CASSFGGRANEQYF. The DNA for the CDR3 is TGCGCCAGCAGCTTTGGTGGGAGGGCCAACGAGCAGTACTTC. The full variable domain, with the rest looked up from reference TRBV5-1 and TRBJ2-7, is KAGVTQTPRYLIKTRGQQVTLSCSPISGHRSVSWYQQTPGQGLQFLFEYFSETQRNKGNFPGRFSGRQFSNSRSEMNVSTLELGDSALYLCASSFGGRANEQYFGPGTRLTVT.

The chain recombines TRBV28 with TRBJ1-1, with TRBD1 as a possible D gene (6 bases). Per germline, CDR1 MDHEN and CDR2 SYDVKM. Deletions cut 5 bases from V and 2 bases from J, with 21 bases between. The CDR3 has 17 residues. The CDR3, as DNA: TGTGCCAGCAGTCGAAACCCCGGGGGGCTGGGTAACACTGAAGCTTTCTTT. The encoded protein is CASSRNPGGLGNTEAFF.

This sequence joins TRBV7-8 and TRBJ1-2; D might be TRBD1 (5 bases). The germline V and J ends were trimmed by 2 bases and 4 bases, with 14 bases remaining between them. The CDR3 extends over 15 amino acids. The V gene's germline CDR1 is SGHVS and CDR2 FQNEAQ. CDR3 sequence (DNA): TGTGCCAGCAGCTTAATCCAGGGTCAAAGCTATGGCTACACCTTC. It yields the protein CASSLIQGQSYGYTF. The full variable domain, with the rest looked up from reference TRBV7-8 and TRBJ1-2, is GAGVSQSPRYKVAKRGQDVALRCDPISGHVSLFWYQQALGQGPEFLTYFQNEAQLDKSGLPSDRFFAERPEGSVSTLKIQRTQQEDSAVYLCASSLIQGQSYGYTFGSGTRLTVV.

V usage is TRBV6-2 or TRBV6-3 and J usage is TRBJ2-3; 9 bases are shared with TRBD1. There are 15 residues in the CDR3. V shed 7 bases and J 1 base; nucleotides not matched to a gene: 6. The germline V gene encodes CDR1 MNHEY and CDR2 SVGEGT. The CDR3 spells CASKEQGAGTDTQYF. The CDR3 nucleotides are TGTGCCAGCAAAGAACAGGGGGCCGGCACAGATACGCAGTATTTT.

For this clonotype: This could be a read error, since a much larger clone is one nucleotide away. This sequence joins TRBV7-7 and TRBJ2-1; 16 nucleotides align to TRBD2. In germline, CDR1 is SSHAT, CDR2 FNYEAQ (reference sequence). The CDR3 runs to 18 residues. For the CDR3, the DNA is TGTGCCAGCAGCCCCGGGACTAGCGGGAGGGCCTCCTACAGTGAGCAGTTCTTC. Protein product: CASSPGTSGRASYSEQFF.

This clonotype appeared many times. The CDR3 sequence: CASGQGARQPQHF. In DNA, the CDR3 is TGTGCCAGCGGACAGGGGGCTCGTCAGCCCCAGCATTTT. The chain uses TRBV6-2 or TRBV6-3 and TRBJ1-5; 11 bases line up with TRBD1. This CDR3 has 13 amino acids. Trimming at V came to 8 bases and at J to 6 bases, leaving 3 bases not matched to a gene. In germline, CDR1 is MNHEY, CDR2 SVGEGT.

The rearrangement uses TRBV7-8 and TRBJ2-7; 8 bases are shared with TRBD2. In germline, CDR1 is SGHVS, CDR2 FQNEAQ. The CDR3 runs 14 residues. V dropped 1 base and J dropped 7; count of bases not matched to a gene: 6. The CDR3 nucleotides read TGTGCCAGCAGCTTAGAACTAGCGGCGTGGGAGCAGTACTTC. Translating gives CASSLELAAWEQYF. Complete variable domain (other parts from reference TRBV7-8 and TRBJ2-7): GAGVSQSPRYKVAKRGQDVALRCDPISGHVSLFWYQQALGQGPEFLTYFQNEAQLDKSGLPSDRFFAERPEGSVSTLKIQRTQQEDSAVYLCASSLELAAWEQYFGPGTRLTVT.

V is TRBV7-9 and J is TRBJ2-1, with 12 bases fitting TRBD2. The CDR3 consists of 14 residues. The V gene end was trimmed by 4 bases and the J gene end by 9 bases; junction bases not matched to a gene: 4. The germline CDR1 and CDR2 sequences are SEHNR and FQNEAQ (reference sequence). The CDR3 bases are TGTGCCAGCAGCTCCGGGACTAGCGGGCTTGAGCAGTTCTTC. As protein: CASSSGTSGLEQFF. The variable domain in full, completed from reference TRBV7-9 and TRBJ2-1, reads DTGVSQNPRHKITKRGQNVTFRCDPISEHNRLYWYRQTLGQGPEFLTYFQNEAQLEKSRLLSDRFSAERPKGSFSTLEIQRTEQGDSAMYLCASSSGTSGLEQFFGPGTRLTVL.

This clonotype was detected ten times or more. The rearrangement joins TRBV12-3 or TRBV12-4 to TRBJ1-1; TRBD1 matches 9 bases. CDR3 length: 15 residues. Trimming cost V 6 bases and J 4 bases; bases outside gene matches: 9. The CDR3 reads CASRRDRVGFTEAFF. CDR3 DNA sequence: TGTGCCAGCAGGAGGGACAGGGTCGGTTTCACTGAAGCTTTCTTT.

This clonotype has more than one count but fewer than ten. This chain connects TRBV18 to TRBJ2-7; TRBD1 matches 9 bases. V lost 3 bases to trimming and J lost 4 bases; unmatched junction nucleotides: 7. The CDR3 is 15 amino acids. CDR1 and CDR2 (germline): KGHSH, LQKENI. CDR3 region: CASSPRTGGEYEQYF. The CDR3 DNA reads as TGTGCCAGCTCACCGCGAACAGGGGGCGAATACGAGCAGTACTTC. Together with reference TRBV18 and TRBJ2-7, the CDR3 gives the full variable domain: NAGVMQNPRHLVRRRGQEARLRCSPMKGHSHVYWYRQLPEEGLKFMVYLQKENIIDESGMPKERFSAEFPKEGPSILRIQQVVRGDSAAYFCASSPRTGGEYEQYFGPGTRLTVT.

Ten or more counts support this clonotype. This sequence joins TRBV4-2 and TRBJ2-5; the match to TRBD2 covers 10 bases. Trimming took 8 bases from V and 4 from J; bases not matched to a gene: 7. The length of the CDR3 is 14 residues. Per germline, CDR1 LGHNA and CDR2 YNFKEQ. The DNA of the CDR3 is TGTGCCAGCTCAAGCGGGGGGGCCTTAGAGACCCAGTACTTC. This codes for CASSSGGALETQYF.

A few counts support this clonotype. The chain is built from TRBV24-1 and TRBJ1-2; D possibly corresponds to TRBD1 (5 bases). The CDR3 has 14 residues. V was trimmed by 1 base and J by 7 bases, leaving 12 bases between them. Germline CDR1 and CDR2: KGHDR and SFDVKD. CDR3 loop: CATSDFSRAGGYTF. CDR3 nucleotide sequence: TGTGCCACCAGTGATTTTAGCAGGGCCGGTGGCTACACCTTC.

The chain employs TRBV4-2 and TRBJ2-5, with TRBD1 as a possible D gene (6 bases). The CDR3 sequence is 15 residues long. Germline V gene sequence: CDR1 LGHNA, CDR2 YNFKEQ. The V and J ends lost 5 bases and 2 bases respectively, with 15 bases between them. In DNA form, the CDR3 reads TGTGCCAGCAGCACGTACCGGGACATACAAGAGACCCAGTACTTC. This sequence encodes CASSTYRDIQETQYF.

This clonotype was counted at least ten times. The V gene is TRBV20-1, the J gene TRBJ1-5; TRBD1 matches 10 bases. Trimming at V came to 7 bases and at J to 6 bases, leaving 9 bases not matched to a gene. Germline assignment: CDR1 DFQATT and CDR2 SNEGSKA (reference sequence). This CDR3 region has 14 residues. The chain's CDR3 is CSVRQGARGQPQHF. The CDR3 DNA follows: TGCAGTGTGAGACAGGGGGCGCGAGGTCAGCCCCAGCATTTT.

The chain carries TRBV5-4 and TRBJ2-6, with 7 nucleotides matching TRBD1. V shed 6 bases, J shed 1 base, and the junction held 10 bases outside the gene matches. The CDR3 has 17 residues. Germline V CDR1 and CDR2: SGHNT, YYREEE (reference sequence). CDR3 DNA sequence: TGTGCCAGCACCCGGACAGGTTCTCTTTCTGGGGCCAACGTCCTGACTTTC. It yields the protein CASTRTGSLSGANVLTF.

This chain uses TRBV29-1 with TRBJ2-3; 8 positions match TRBD2. The CDR3 is 13 amino acids. Germline values: CDR1 SQVTM, CDR2 ANQGSEA. Trimming took 4 bases from V and 4 from J; bases not matched to a gene: 4. This CDR3 is CSVVTGGADTQYF. Written as DNA, the CDR3 is TGCAGCGTTGTGACGGGAGGGGCAGATACGCAGTATTTT.

The gene calls are TRBV7-8 and TRBJ1-1; 7 bases fit TRBD1. Germline assignment: CDR1 SGHVS and CDR2 FQNEAQ. V trimming: 5 bases; J trimming: 6 bases; junction bases outside the gene matches: 6. The CDR3 has 13 amino acids. CDR3 coding DNA: TGTGCCAGCAGCCCGGGACAGTTAGCTGAAGCTTTCTTT. Protein sequence: CASSPGQLAEAFF.

The chain couples TRBV9 to TRBJ2-7, with 10 bases lining up with TRBD1. The V gene end was trimmed by 4 bases and the J gene end by 1 base; junction bases not matched to a gene: 8. The V gene's germline CDR1 is SGDLS and CDR2 YYNGEE. The CDR3 has 16 amino acids. CDR3 residues: CASSRTGQGYSYEQYF. CDR3 nucleotide sequence: TGTGCCAGCAGCCGTACGGGACAGGGGTATTCCTACGAGCAGTACTTC. Using reference TRBV9 and TRBJ2-7 for the parts outside the CDR3, the full variable domain is DSGVTQTPKHLITATGQRVTLRCSPRSGDLSVYWYQQSLDQGLQFLIQYYNGEERAKGNILERFSAQQFPDLHSELNLSSLELGDSALYFCASSRTGQGYSYEQYFGPGTRLTVT.

This clonotype occurred a few times. The rearrangement links TRBV7-9 to TRBJ1-6, with a tentative D call TRBD1 (6 bases). There are 15 residues in the CDR3. V lost 5 bases and J lost 3, with 11 bases in between. In germline, CDR1 is SEHNR, CDR2 FQNEAQ (reference sequence). The CDR3, as DNA: TGTGCCAGCAGCACCATGACAGGCTATAATTCACCCCTCCACTTT. It specifies CASSTMTGYNSPLHF.

The rearrangement uses TRBV7-6 and TRBJ1-1; D gene ambiguous. V lost 5 bases, J lost 8 bases, and 12 bases lay in between. The germline V gene has CDR1 SGHVS and CDR2 FNYEAQ. The CDR3 consists of 12 residues. The CDR3 spells CASSDKGGEAFF. CDR3 DNA: TGTGCCAGCAGCGATAAGGGAGGGGAAGCTTTCTTT.

This clonotype was counted a few times. This chain links TRBV28 with TRBJ2-7; TRBD1 is a possible D gene (6 bases). V lost 7 bases and J 0 bases, leaving 16 bases between the germline ends. The CDR3 contains 15 residues. Germline-derived CDR1 and CDR2 are MDHEN and SYDVKM. The CDR3 nucleotides read TGTGCCAGCACCTCCCCTAGGGGGTCCTCCTACGAGCAGTACTTC. Translated, it gives CASTSPRGSSYEQYF.

The rearrangement joins TRBV5-1 to TRBJ1-1; tentatively, D is TRBD1 (5 bases). Germline CDR1 and CDR2: SGHRS and YFSETQ. V shed 3 bases and J shed 0 bases, with 15 bases lying between them. The CDR3 totals 16 residues. CDR3 in DNA: TGCGCCAGCAGCTCCCGGATAGGGGACGTGAACACTGAAGCTTTCTTT. Residues: CASSSRIGDVNTEAFF.

This clonotype was recorded at least ten times. A read error may account for a junction end that differs from germline. The chain is built from TRBV12-3 or TRBV12-4 and TRBJ2-7; 10 nucleotides align to TRBD2. The CDR3 is made up of 13 amino acids. This CDR3 is CASSLAGAYEQYF. In DNA, the CDR3 is TGTGCCAGCAGTCTAGCGGGGGCCTACGAGCAGTACTTC.